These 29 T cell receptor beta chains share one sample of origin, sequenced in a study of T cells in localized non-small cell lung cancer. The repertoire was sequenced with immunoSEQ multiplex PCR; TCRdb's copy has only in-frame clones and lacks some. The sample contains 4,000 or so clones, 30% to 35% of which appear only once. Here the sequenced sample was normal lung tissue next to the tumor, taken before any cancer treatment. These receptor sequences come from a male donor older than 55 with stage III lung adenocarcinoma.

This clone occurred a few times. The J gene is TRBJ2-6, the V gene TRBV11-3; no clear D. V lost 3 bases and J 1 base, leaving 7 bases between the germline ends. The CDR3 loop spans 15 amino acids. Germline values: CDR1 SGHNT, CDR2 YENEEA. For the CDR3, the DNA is TGTGCCAGCAGCTTGGGGTTTTCTGGGGCCAACGTCCTGACTTTC. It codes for CASSLGFSGANVLTF.

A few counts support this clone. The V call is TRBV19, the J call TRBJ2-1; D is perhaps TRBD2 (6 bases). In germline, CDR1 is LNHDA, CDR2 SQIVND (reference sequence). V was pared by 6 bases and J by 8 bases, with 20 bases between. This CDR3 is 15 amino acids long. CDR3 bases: TGTGCCAGTAGGAACTTTAGCGGAGGAGGCTATGAGCAGTTCTTC. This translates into CASRNFSGGGYEQFF.

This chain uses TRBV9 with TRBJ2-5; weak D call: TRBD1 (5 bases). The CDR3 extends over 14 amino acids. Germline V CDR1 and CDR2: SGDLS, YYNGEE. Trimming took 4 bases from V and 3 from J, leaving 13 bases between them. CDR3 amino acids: CASSRQGNKETQYF. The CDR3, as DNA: TGTGCCAGCAGCCGGCAGGGAAATAAAGAGACCCAGTACTTC.

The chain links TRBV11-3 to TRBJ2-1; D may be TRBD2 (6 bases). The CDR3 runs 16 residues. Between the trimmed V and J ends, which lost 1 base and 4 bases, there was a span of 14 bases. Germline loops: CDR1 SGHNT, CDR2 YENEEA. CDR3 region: CASSLVGTDRYNEQFF. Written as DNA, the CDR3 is TGTGCCAGCAGCTTAGTCGGGACTGATCGGTACAATGAGCAGTTCTTC.

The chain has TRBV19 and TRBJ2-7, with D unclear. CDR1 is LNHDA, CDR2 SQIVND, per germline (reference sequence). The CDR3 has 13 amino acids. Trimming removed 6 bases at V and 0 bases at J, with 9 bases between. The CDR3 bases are TGTGCCAGTAGCACCCTGGCCTCCTACGAGCAGTACTTC. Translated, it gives CASSTLASYEQYF. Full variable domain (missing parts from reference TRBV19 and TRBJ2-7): DGGITQSPKYLFRKEGQNVTLSCEQNLNHDAMYWYRQDPGQGLRLIYYSQIVNDFQKGDIAEGYSVSREKKESFPLTVTSAQKNPTAFYLCASSTLASYEQYFGPGTRLTVT.

DNA for the CDR3: TGCGCCAGCAGCCTAGGACAGGGGATTAACACCATATATTTT. Translated, it gives CASSLGQGINTIYF. This chain connects TRBV1 to TRBJ1-3; TRBD1, the D gene given by the table, was not confirmed from the DNA. TRBV1 is a pseudogene segment. There are 14 residues in the CDR3.

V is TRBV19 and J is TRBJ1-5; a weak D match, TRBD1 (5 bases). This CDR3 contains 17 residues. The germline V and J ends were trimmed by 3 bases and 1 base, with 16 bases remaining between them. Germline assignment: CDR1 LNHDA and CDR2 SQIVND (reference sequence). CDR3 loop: CASSIITGVGSNQPQHF. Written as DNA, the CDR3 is TGTGCCAGTAGTATTATAACGGGGGTAGGAAGCAATCAGCCCCAGCATTTT.

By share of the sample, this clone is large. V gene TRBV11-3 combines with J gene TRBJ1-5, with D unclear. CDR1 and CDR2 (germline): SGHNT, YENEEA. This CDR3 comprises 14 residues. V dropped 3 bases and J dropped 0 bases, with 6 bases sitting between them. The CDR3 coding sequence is TGTGCCAGCAGCTTTGCAGATAGCAATCAGCCCCAGCATTTT. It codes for CASSFADSNQPQHF.

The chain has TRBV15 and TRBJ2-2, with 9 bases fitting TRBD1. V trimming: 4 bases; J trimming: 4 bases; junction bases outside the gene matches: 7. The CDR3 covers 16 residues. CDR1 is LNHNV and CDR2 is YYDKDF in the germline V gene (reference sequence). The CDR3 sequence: CATSNYGTGRTGELFF. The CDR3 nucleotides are TGTGCCACCAGCAATTACGGGACAGGGCGCACCGGGGAGCTGTTTTTT.

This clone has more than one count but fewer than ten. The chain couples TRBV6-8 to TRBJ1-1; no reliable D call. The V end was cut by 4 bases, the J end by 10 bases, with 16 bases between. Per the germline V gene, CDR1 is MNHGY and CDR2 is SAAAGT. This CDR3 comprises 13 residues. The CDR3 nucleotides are TGTGCCAGCAGTTCCGCCAGTCCGCCGAGAGCTTTCTTT. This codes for CASSSASPPRAFF.

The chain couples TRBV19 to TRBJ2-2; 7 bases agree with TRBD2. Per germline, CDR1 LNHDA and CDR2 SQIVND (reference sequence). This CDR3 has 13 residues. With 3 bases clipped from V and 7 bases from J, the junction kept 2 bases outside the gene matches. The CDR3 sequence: CASSIVAGGELFF. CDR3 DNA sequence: TGTGCCAGTAGTATCGTAGCGGGCGGGGAGCTGTTTTTT.

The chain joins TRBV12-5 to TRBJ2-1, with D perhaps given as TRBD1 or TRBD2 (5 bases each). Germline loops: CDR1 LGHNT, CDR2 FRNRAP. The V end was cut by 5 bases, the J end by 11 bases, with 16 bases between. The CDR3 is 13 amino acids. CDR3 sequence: CASGREGTGQQFF. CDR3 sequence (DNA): TGTGCTAGTGGTAGAGAAGGCACGGGACAGCAGTTCTTC. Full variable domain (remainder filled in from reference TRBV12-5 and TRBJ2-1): DARVTQTPRHKVTEMGQEVTMRCQPILGHNTVFWYRQTMMQGLELLAYFRNRAPLDDSGMPKDRFSAEMPDATLATLKIQPSEPRDSAVYFCASGREGTGQQFFGPGTRLTVL.

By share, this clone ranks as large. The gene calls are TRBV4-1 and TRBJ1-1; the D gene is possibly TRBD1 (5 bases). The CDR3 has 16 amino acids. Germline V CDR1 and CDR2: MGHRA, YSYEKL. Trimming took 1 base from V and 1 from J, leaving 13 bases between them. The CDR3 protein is CASSQAETEENTEAFF. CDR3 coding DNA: TGCGCCAGCAGCCAAGCGGAGACAGAGGAGAACACTGAAGCTTTCTTT.

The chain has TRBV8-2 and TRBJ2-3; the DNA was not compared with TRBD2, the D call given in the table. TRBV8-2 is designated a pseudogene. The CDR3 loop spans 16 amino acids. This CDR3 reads CASSFALAGGLSTQYF. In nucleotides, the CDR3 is TGTGCCAGCAGTTTCGCACTAGCGGGAGGGCTTTCTACGCAGTATTTT.

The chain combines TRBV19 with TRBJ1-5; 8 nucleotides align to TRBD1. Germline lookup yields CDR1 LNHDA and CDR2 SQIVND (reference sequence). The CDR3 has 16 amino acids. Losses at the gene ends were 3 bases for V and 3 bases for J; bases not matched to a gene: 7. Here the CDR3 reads CASSINAGGNNQPQHF. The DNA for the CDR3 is TGTGCCAGTAGTATTAATGCAGGGGGCAACAATCAGCCCCAGCATTTT.

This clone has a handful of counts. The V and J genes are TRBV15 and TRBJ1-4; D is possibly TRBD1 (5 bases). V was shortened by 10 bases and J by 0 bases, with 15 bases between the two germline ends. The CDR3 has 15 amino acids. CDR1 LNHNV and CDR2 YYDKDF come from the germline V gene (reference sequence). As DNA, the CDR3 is TGTGCCATCGGACAACCGGGAGCAACTAATGAAAAACTGTTTTTT. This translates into CAIGQPGATNEKLFF.

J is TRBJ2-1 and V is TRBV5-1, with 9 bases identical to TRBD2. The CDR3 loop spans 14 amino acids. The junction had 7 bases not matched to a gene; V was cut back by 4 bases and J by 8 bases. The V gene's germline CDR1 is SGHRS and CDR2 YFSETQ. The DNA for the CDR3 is TGCGCCAGCAGCCTCGGCGGGAGGGTCTATGAGCAGTTCTTC. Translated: CASSLGGRVYEQFF.

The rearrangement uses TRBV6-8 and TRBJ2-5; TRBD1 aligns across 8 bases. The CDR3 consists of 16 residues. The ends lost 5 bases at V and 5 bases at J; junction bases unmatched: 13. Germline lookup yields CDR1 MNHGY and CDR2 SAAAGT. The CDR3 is CASSNGTGGVRETQYF. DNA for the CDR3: TGTGCCAGCAGTAACGGGACAGGAGGTGTGAGGGAGACCCAGTACTTC.

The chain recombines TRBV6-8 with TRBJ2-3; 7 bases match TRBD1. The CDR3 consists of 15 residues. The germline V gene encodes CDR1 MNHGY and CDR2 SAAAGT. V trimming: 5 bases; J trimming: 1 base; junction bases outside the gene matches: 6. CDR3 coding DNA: TGTGCCAGCAGTGACGGGACAGCGGGCACAGATACGCAGTATTTT. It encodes CASSDGTAGTDTQYF.

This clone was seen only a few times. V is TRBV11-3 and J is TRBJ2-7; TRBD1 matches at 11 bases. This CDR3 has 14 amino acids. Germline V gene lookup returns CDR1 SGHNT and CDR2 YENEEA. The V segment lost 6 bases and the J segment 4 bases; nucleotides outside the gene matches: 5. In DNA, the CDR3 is TGTGCCAGCAGGGTAGGGACAGGGGGTTACGAGCAGTACTTC. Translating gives CASRVGTGGYEQYF. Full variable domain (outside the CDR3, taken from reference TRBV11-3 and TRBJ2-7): EAGVVQSPRYKIIEKKQPVAFWCNPISGHNTLYWYLQNLGQGPELLIRYENEEAVDDSQLPKDRFSAERLKGVDSTLKIQPAELGDSAVYLCASRVGTGGYEQYFGPGTRLTVT.

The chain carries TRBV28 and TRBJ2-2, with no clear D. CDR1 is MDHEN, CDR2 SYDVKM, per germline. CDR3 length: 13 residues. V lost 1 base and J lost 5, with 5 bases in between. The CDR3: CASSLFGTGELFF. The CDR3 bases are TGTGCCAGCAGTTTATTTGGGACCGGGGAGCTGTTTTTT.

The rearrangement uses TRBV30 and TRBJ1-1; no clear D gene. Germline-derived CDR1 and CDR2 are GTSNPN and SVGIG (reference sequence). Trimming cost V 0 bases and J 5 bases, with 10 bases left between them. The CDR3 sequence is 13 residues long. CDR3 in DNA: TGTGCCTGGAGTGTACGGGCCAGGACTGAAGCTTTCTTT. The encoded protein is CAWSVRARTEAFF. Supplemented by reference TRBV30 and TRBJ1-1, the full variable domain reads SQTIHQWPATLVQPVGSPLSLECTVEGTSNPNLYWYRQAAGRGLQLLFYSVGIGQISSEVPQNLSASRPQDRQFILSSKKLLLSDSGFYLCAWSVRARTEAFFGQGTRLTVV.

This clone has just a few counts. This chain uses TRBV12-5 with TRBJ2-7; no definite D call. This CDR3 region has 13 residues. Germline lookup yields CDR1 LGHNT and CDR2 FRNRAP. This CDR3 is CASSGSISYEQYF. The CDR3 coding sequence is TGTGCCAGTTCAGGTTCGATCTCCTACGAGCAGTACTTC.

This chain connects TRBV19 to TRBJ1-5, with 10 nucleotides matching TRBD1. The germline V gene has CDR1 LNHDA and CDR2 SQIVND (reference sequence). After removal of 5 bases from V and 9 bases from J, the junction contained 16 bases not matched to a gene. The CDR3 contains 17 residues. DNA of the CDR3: TGTGCCAGTAGTCCCGGGACAGGGGTCCAAAGCCATGGGCCCCAGCATTTT. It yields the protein CASSPGTGVQSHGPQHF.

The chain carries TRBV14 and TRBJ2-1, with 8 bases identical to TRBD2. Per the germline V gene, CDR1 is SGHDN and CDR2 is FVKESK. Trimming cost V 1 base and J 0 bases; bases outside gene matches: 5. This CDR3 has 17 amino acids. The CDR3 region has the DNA TGTGCCAGCAGCCAAGTGCGTGCGGGAGGCTCCTACAATGAGCAGTTCTTC. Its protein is CASSQVRAGGSYNEQFF.

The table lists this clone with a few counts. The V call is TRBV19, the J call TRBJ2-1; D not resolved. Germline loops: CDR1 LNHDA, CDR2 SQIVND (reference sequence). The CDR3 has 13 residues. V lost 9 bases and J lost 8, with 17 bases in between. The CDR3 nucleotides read TGTGCCAGCCACCCGCCCCAGCGCGATGAGCAGTTCTTC. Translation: CASHPPQRDEQFF.

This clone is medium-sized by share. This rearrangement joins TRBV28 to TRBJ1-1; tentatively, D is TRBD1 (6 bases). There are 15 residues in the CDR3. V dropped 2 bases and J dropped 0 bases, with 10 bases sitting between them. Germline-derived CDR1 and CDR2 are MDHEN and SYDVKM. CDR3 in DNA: TGTGCCAGCAGTTTAGTTGCAGGGGTGAACACTGAAGCTTTCTTT. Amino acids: CASSLVAGVNTEAFF. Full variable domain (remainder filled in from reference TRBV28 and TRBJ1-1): DVKVTQSSRYLVKRTGEKVFLECVQDMDHENMFWYRQDPGLGLRLIYFSYDVKMKEKGDIPEGYSVSREKKERFSLILESASTNQTSMYLCASSLVAGVNTEAFFGQGTRLTVV.

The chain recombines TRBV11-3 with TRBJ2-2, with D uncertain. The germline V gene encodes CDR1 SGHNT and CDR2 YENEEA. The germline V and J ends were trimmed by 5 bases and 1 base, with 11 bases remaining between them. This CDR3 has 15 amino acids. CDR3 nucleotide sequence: TGTGCCAGCAGCACCCCGACCGAGAACACCGGGGAGCTGTTTTTT. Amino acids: CASSTPTENTGELFF.

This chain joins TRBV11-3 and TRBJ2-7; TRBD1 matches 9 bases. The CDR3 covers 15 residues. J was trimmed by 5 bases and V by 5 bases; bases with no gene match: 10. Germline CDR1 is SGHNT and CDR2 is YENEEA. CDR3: CASSNPGQGRNEQYF. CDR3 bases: TGTGCCAGCAGCAACCCGGGACAGGGTCGTAACGAGCAGTACTTC.